Shown below are 13 T cell receptor beta chains from a single sample sequenced in a study of cytomegalovirus exposure and HLA in healthy donors. TCRdb keeps only in-frame clones here, not all; method: immunoSEQ multiplex PCR. The top ten hold roughly 0.93% of the sample, which has about 280,000 clones, around 87% seen once. The sequenced sample consisted of PBMCs. The receptors derive from a woman aged 18-29 years in good health and CMV-seronegative.

This chain joins TRBV5-1 and TRBJ1-6, with 9 bases that match TRBD1. V was clipped by 9 bases and J by 7 bases; unmatched bases: 14. There are 16 residues in the CDR3. Germline CDR1 and CDR2: SGHRS and YFSETQ. The DNA for the CDR3 is TGCGCCAACACGGACAGGGGCGCGACGGGGAATTCACCCCTCCACTTT. Protein sequence: CANTDRGATGNSPLHF.

The chain is built from TRBV5-4 and TRBJ2-7; 9 positions match TRBD1. V shed 3 bases and J 2 bases; nucleotides not matched to a gene: 6. The CDR3 covers 15 residues. Germline V gene data show CDR1 as SGHNT and CDR2 as YYREEE (reference sequence). The CDR3 nucleotides read TGTGCCAGCAGCTACTCAGGGACAGGGACCTACGAGCAGTACTTC. Translated: CASSYSGTGTYEQYF. Using reference TRBV5-4 and TRBJ2-7 for the parts outside the CDR3, the full variable domain is ETGVTQSPTHLIKTRGQQVTLRCSSQSGHNTVSWYQQALGQGPQFIFQYYREEENGRGNFPPRFSGLQFPNYSSELNVNALELDDSALYLCASSYSGTGTYEQYFGPGTRLTVT.

The V and J genes are TRBV6-1 and TRBJ2-7; possibly TRBD1 for D (6 bases). V was cut by 6 bases and J by 3 bases, with 12 bases left in between. Germline V lookup: CDR1 MNHNS, CDR2 SASEGT. This CDR3 is 13 amino acids long. This chain's CDR3 is CASRTGRYYEQYF. The CDR3 coding sequence is TGTGCCAGCAGGACAGGCAGGTACTACGAGCAGTACTTC.

This clone was seen a few times. The rearrangement uses TRBV5-4 and TRBJ2-2, with TRBD2 matching over 8 bases. The junction had 7 bases not matched to a gene; V was cut back by 3 bases and J by 3 bases. Germline V CDR1 and CDR2: SGHNT, YYREEE (reference sequence). The CDR3 is 16 amino acids. The CDR3 loop is CASSSRTSRYTGELFF. CDR3 DNA: TGTGCCAGCAGCTCGCGGACTAGCCGATACACCGGGGAGCTGTTTTTT.

This chain connects TRBV2 to TRBJ1-3; 8 bases are shared with TRBD1. J lost 2 bases, V lost 5 bases, and 11 bases had no gene match. Germline lookup yields CDR1 SNHLY and CDR2 FYNNEI. The length of the CDR3 is 17 residues. As DNA, the CDR3 is TGTGCCAGCAGTCTAATTGGACAGGGTAACGCTGGAAACACCATATATTTT. This codes for CASSLIGQGNAGNTIYF.

This chain links TRBV27 with TRBJ2-7; 10 bases agree with TRBD2. CDR3 length: 16 residues. Germline CDR1 reads MNHEY; CDR2 reads SMNVEV (reference sequence). With V trimmed by 0 bases and J by 4 bases, 6 bases remained unmatched. The CDR3 bases are TGTGCCAGCAGTTTATCGGCTAGCGGGAGAGGATACGAGCAGTACTTC. It encodes CASSLSASGRGYEQYF.

This clone was counted only a few times. V is TRBV7-8 and J is TRBJ2-7; a weak D match, TRBD1 (5 bases). Germline V gene data show CDR1 as SGHVS and CDR2 as FQNEAQ. Trimming left V 1 base short and J 4 bases short, with 8 bases between. CDR3 length: 13 residues. This CDR3 reads CASSLGRQYEQYF. In DNA form, the CDR3 reads TGTGCCAGCAGCTTAGGAAGACAGTACGAGCAGTACTTC.

The chain employs TRBV2 and TRBJ2-3, with 8 bases that match TRBD1. CDR3 size: 14 residues. V trimming: 11 bases; J trimming: 0 bases; junction bases outside the gene matches: 7. CDR1 and CDR2 from the germline V gene are SNHLY and FYNNEI. CDR3 DNA sequence: TGTGCCGCACAGACAGGGGCCAGCACAGATACGCAGTATTTT. This translates into CAAQTGASTDTQYF.

V gene TRBV21-1 combines with J gene TRBJ2-2; TRBD2 is taken as the D call from the table, unchecked against the DNA. TRBV21-1 is a pseudogene segment. There are 20 residues in the CDR3. CDR3 sequence: CASSKDPSGRIAYVPGELFF. CDR3 DNA sequence: TGTGCCAGCAGCAAAGATCCTAGCGGGAGAATCGCCTACGTCCCTGGGGAGCTGTTTTTT.

V usage is TRBV5-4 and J usage is TRBJ2-1; no clear D gene. CDR1 SGHNT and CDR2 YYREEE come from the germline V gene (reference sequence). Trimming cost V 0 bases and J 0 bases, with 10 bases left between them. The CDR3 covers 16 residues. CDR3 in amino acids: CASSLGLLSSYNEQFF. As DNA, the CDR3 is TGTGCCAGCAGCTTGGGGTTGCTCAGCTCCTACAATGAGCAGTTCTTC.

The V gene is TRBV19, the J gene TRBJ2-7, with 8 nucleotides matching TRBD1. CDR1 LNHDA and CDR2 SQIVND come from the germline V gene (reference sequence). V dropped 9 bases and J dropped 2; count of bases not matched to a gene: 15. The CDR3 runs to 16 residues. In DNA, the CDR3 is TGTGCCAGCCACCCCAACGGCAGGGGGCGTACCTACGAGCAGTACTTC. It specifies CASHPNGRGRTYEQYF.

The chain links TRBV28 to TRBJ1-1; TRBD1 matches at 7 bases. The CDR3 runs to 14 residues. V shed 3 bases, J shed 5 bases, and the junction held 6 bases outside the gene matches. Germline V gene data show CDR1 as MDHEN and CDR2 as SYDVKM. The CDR3, as DNA: TGTGCCAGCAGTTTTACAGGGGAATGGACTGAAGCTTTCTTT. Translation gives CASSFTGEWTEAFF.

The chain has TRBV6-5 and TRBJ1-5; a possible D gene is TRBD1 (5 bases). CDR1 and CDR2 (germline): MNHEY, SVGAGI. CDR3 length: 14 residues. V was trimmed by 8 bases and J by 3 bases, leaving 14 bases between them. The chain's CDR3 is CASGWGRINQPQHF. CDR3 DNA sequence: TGTGCCAGCGGGTGGGGCAGAATCAATCAGCCCCAGCATTTT.